These T cell receptor beta chains were read from a single sample in a study of T-cell reconstitution after alpha-beta-depleted transplantation in children. TCRdb ran MiXCR on the PCR reads and lists one entry per CDR3 protein. The sample consists of hundreds of thousands of distinct CDR3 sequences, 16% of them appearing once. Sequencing used PBMCs from the stem cell graft donor, obtained from the stem cell graft. Every receptor here comes from a human donor who donated a stem cell graft to a child with acute myeloid leukemia. Both conserved end residues are part of each CDR3. D genes are given only for firm matches. Rows give clone size only sometimes, using once, few, many, or a class for an expanded clone.

d_call	v_call	clone_size	j_call	cdr3_aa	cdr3_nt
NA	TRBV20-1	many	TRBJ2-3	CSARFRRGLIDTQYF	TGCAGTGCTAGATTTCGGCGGGGGCTCATTGATACGCAGTATTTT
NA	TRBV6-5	many	TRBJ2-7	CASSYDLGGSYEQYF	TGTGCCAGCAGTTACGACCTGGGGGGCAGCTACGAGCAGTACTTC
TRBD1	TRBV7-9	few	TRBJ2-1	CASSSTGKSSSNEQFF	TGTGCCAGCAGCTCGACAGGGAAGTCCTCTAGCAATGAGCAGTTCTTC
NA	TRBV4-3	many	TRBJ1-2	CASSQVTGTGYTF	TGCGCCAGCAGCCAAGTCACAGGGACCGGCTACACCTTC
TRBD2	TRBV11-2	NA	TRBJ2-3	CASSLEPLAGGLSTDTQYF	TGTGCCAGCAGCTTAGAACCGCTAGCGGGGGGGCTCAGCACAGATACGCAGTATTTT
NA	TRBV20-1	few	TRBJ2-5	CSASLAQYQETQYF	TGCAGTGCTAGCCTAGCCCAGTACCAAGAGACCCAGTACTTC
NA	TRBV6-5	many	TRBJ1-1	CASRPPFGGGRSGAFF	TGTGCCAGCAGACCTCCCTTTGGGGGGGGGAGGAGTGGAGCTTTCTTT
NA	TRBV6-5	many	TRBJ1-4	CASSYRRDTEATNEKLFF	TGTGCCAGCAGTTACCGCCGGGATACGGAGGCAACTAATGAAAAACTGTTTTTT
NA	TRBV20-1	NA	TRBJ1-1	CSARDEGREAFF	TGCAGTGCTAGAGATGAGGGCCGTGAAGCTTTCTTT
NA	TRBV9	many	TRBJ1-2	CASSGMDGIDYGYTF	TGTGCCAGCAGCGGGATGGACGGAATCGACTATGGCTACACCTTC
TRBD2	TRBV12-3/TRBV12-4	few	TRBJ2-7	CASSSPLAGGTYEQYF	TGTGCCAGCAGCTCGCCCTTAGCGGGGGGAACCTACGAGCAGTACTTC
TRBD2	TRBV12-3/TRBV12-4	few	TRBJ2-2	CASSRTSGGTGELFF	TGTGCCAGCAGTCGGACTAGCGGGGGGACCGGGGAGCTGTTTTTT
NA	TRBV20-1	many	TRBJ1-4	CSARGYGGPGEKLFF	TGCAGTGCTAGAGGGTATGGGGGGCCCGGCGAAAAACTGTTTTTT
NA	TRBV7-2	NA	TRBJ2-3	CASSLGAGEGGTDTQYF	TGTGCCAGCAGCTTAGGAGCAGGGGAAGGGGGCACAGATACGCAGTATTTT
NA	TRBV20-1	NA	TRBJ1-1	CSASQETGTEAFF	TGCAGTGCTAGTCAGGAGACGGGCACTGAAGCTTTCTTT
NA	TRBV20-1	NA	TRBJ2-3	CSAEGPSPTDTQYF	TGCAGTGCTGAGGGACCGAGCCCCACAGATACGCAGTATTTT
TRBD2	TRBV7-2	many	TRBJ2-7	CASSLAGAGLGEQYF	TGTGCCAGCAGCTTAGCCGGAGCGGGGTTGGGGGAGCAGTACTTC
NA	TRBV29-1	many	TRBJ1-1	CSVEIFWNTEAFF	TGCAGCGTTGAAATATTTTGGAACACTGAAGCTTTCTTT
NA	TRBV5-5	NA	TRBJ2-5	CASSLTGTSMETQYF	TGTGCCAGCAGCTTGACAGGGACGAGTATGGAGACCCAGTACTTC
TRBD1	TRBV2	NA	TRBJ2-2	CASSEQSDRGTGELFF	TGTGCCAGCAGTGAACAATCGGACAGGGGCACCGGGGAGCTGTTTTTT
TRBD1	TRBV29-1	many	TRBJ1-2	CSVGLGATGAVDGYTF	TGCAGCGTCGGGTTGGGGGCGACAGGGGCTGTTGATGGCTACACCTTC
NA	TRBV27	many	TRBJ1-2	CASSYTGKDGYTF	TGTGCCAGCAGTTATACAGGGAAGGATGGCTACACCTTC
NA	TRBV27	NA	TRBJ1-5	CASSFRSRGINQPQHF	TGTGCCAGCAGTTTTCGTTCCAGGGGAATCAATCAGCCCCAGCATTTT
NA	TRBV29-1	NA	TRBJ1-4	CSVEVMNEKLFF	TGCAGCGTTGAAGTCATGAATGAAAAACTGTTTTTT